Sequencing of this T cell receptor beta chain was carried out in a study of post-analysis software for immune sequencing data. Study in general: Recorded disease courses covered relapsing-remitting, secondary progressive and progressive-relapsing multiple sclerosis. Some patients had no subtype annotation.

The CDR3 is made up of 18 amino acids. Germline V gene data show CDR1 as SGHRS and CDR2 as YFSETQ. V lost 4 bases to trimming and J lost 0 bases; unmatched junction nucleotides: 8. This clonotype was seen many times. Antigen specificity is unknown. TCR beta cDNA libraries included unique molecular identifiers. With roughly 1 to 10 million T cells as the source, a few hundred thousand cDNA molecules resulted. TCRdb recomputed calls from the PCR reads with MiXCR, one row per CDR3 protein. The data hold about 380,000 distinct CDR3 sequences, with 30% to 45% observed a single time. General observations from the study: F-measure co-clustering was strong for batch-matched samples. Relative to controls, patients with multiple sclerosis showed significantly lower normalized Chao1 diversity. Patients used about 5 TRBV segments, including TRBV5-6, TRBV5-1 and TRBV20-1, more often than controls.

The rearrangement joins TRBV5-1 to TRBJ2-3; 13 bases fit TRBD2. This sequence was found in a girl under 18 with multiple sclerosis. The sample consisted of blood. The CDR3 sequence is CASSLTSGGAPSTDTQYF. CDR3 nucleotides: TGCGCCAGCAGCCTTACTAGCGGGGGGGCCCCTAGCACAGATACGCAGTATTTT.